These T cell receptor beta chains were read from a single sample in a study of a mutant IDH1 vaccine in newly diagnosed glioma. No antigen has been assigned to these receptors. The repertoire was sequenced with immunoSEQ multiplex PCR; TCRdb's copy has only in-frame clones and lacks some. The sample holds tens of thousands of clones, about 86% seen once. The sample here was PBMCs, taken from a glioma patient whose treatment included an IDH1 peptide vaccine. The receptors shown here come from a young man with glioma. The CDR3 runs from the conserved cysteine through the conserved F or W. Fields, in order: J gene, V gene, clone size, D gene, CDR3 protein, CDR3 DNA. D genes are given only for firm matches. Only part of the rows carry a size: once, few, many, or a class if the clone is expanded.

j_gene: TRBJ2-2
v_gene: TRBV27
abundance: NA
d_gene: NA
CDR3aa: CASGFGPDTGELFF
CDR3nt: TGTGCCAGCGGTTTTGGGCCCGACACCGGGGAGCTGTTTTTT

j_gene: TRBJ2-1
v_gene: TRBV15
abundance: NA
d_gene: NA
CDR3aa: CATRDSGGPLNEQFF
CDR3nt: TGTGCCACCAGAGATTCAGGGGGGCCGTTGAATGAGCAGTTCTTC

j_gene: TRBJ1-1
v_gene: TRBV20-1
abundance: once
d_gene: NA
CDR3aa: CMIDRNTEAFF
CDR3nt: TGCATGATCGATAGAAACACTGAAGCTTTCTTT

j_gene: TRBJ2-5
v_gene: TRBV14
abundance: NA
d_gene: NA
CDR3aa: CASSLGPLQETQYF
CDR3nt: TGTGCCAGCAGTCTAGGTCCATTACAAGAGACCCAGTACTTC

j_gene: TRBJ1-1
v_gene: TRBV7-8
abundance: NA
d_gene: NA
CDR3aa: CASSSNTHNGRRNTEAFF
CDR3nt: TGTGCCAGCAGCTCCAATACCCATAATGGGCGGAGGAACACTGAAGCTTTCTTT

j_gene: TRBJ1-4
v_gene: TRBV6-5
abundance: NA
d_gene: TRBD1
CDR3aa: CASSTIGTGAEKLFF
CDR3nt: TGTGCCAGCAGTACCATCGGGACAGGGGCGGAAAAACTGTTTTTT

j_gene: TRBJ1-3
v_gene: TRBV5-1
abundance: NA
d_gene: TRBD1
CDR3aa: CASSQEGASLGNTIYF
CDR3nt: TGCGCCAGCAGCCAGGAGGGGGCCTCGTTGGGAAACACCATATATTTT

j_gene: TRBJ1-4
v_gene: TRBV7-9
abundance: NA
d_gene: NA
CDR3aa: CASTNPPRGGNEKLFF
CDR3nt: TGTGCCAGCACCAATCCTCCGCGCGGGGGAAACGAAAAACTGTTTTTT

j_gene: TRBJ1-6
v_gene: TRBV7-9
abundance: NA
d_gene: NA
CDR3aa: CASSLAPLERAHTPLHF
CDR3nt: TGTGCCAGCAGCTTAGCTCCCCTTGAGAGGGCGCATACACCCCTCCACTTT

j_gene: TRBJ2-1
v_gene: TRBV6-4
abundance: NA
d_gene: TRBD2
CDR3aa: CASSASGGSYNEQFF
CDR3nt: TGTGCCAGCAGTGCCAGCGGGGGCTCCTACAATGAGCAGTTCTTC

j_gene: TRBJ2-1
v_gene: TRBV4-1
abundance: NA
d_gene: TRBD1
CDR3aa: CASSQPGTGKNEQFF
CDR3nt: TGCGCCAGCAGCCAACCCGGGACAGGGAAGAATGAGCAGTTCTTC

j_gene: TRBJ1-2
v_gene: TRBV6-5
abundance: once
d_gene: TRBD1
CDR3aa: CASSFRSRDRGYGYTF
CDR3nt: TGTGCCAGCAGTTTCCGATCTCGGGACAGGGGGTATGGCTACACCTTC

j_gene: TRBJ1-3
v_gene: TRBV4-1
abundance: NA
d_gene: NA
CDR3aa: CASSQETGRGNTIYF
CDR3nt: TGCGCCAGCAGCCAAGAAACCGGGAGGGGAAACACCATATATTTT

j_gene: TRBJ1-5
v_gene: TRBV7-9
abundance: NA
d_gene: NA
CDR3aa: CASSSSWGTTGRNQPQHF
CDR3nt: TGTGCCAGCAGCTCCAGTTGGGGAACCACCGGACGAAATCAGCCCCAGCATTTT

j_gene: TRBJ2-1
v_gene: TRBV19
abundance: NA
d_gene: TRBD2
CDR3aa: CASSMESGGAYNEQFF
CDR3nt: TGTGCCAGTAGTATGGAGAGCGGGGGGGCCTACAATGAGCAGTTCTTC

j_gene: TRBJ2-4
v_gene: TRBV2
abundance: NA
d_gene: TRBD2
CDR3aa: CASSGRGGLDIQYF
CDR3nt: TGTGCCAGCAGTGGACGGGGGGGCTTAGACATTCAGTACTTC

j_gene: TRBJ2-1
v_gene: TRBV7-9
abundance: once
d_gene: NA
CDR3aa: CASRQASSDEQFF
CDR3nt: TGTGCCAGCAGACAGGCGTCAAGCGATGAGCAGTTCTTC

j_gene: TRBJ1-6
v_gene: TRBV19
abundance: NA
d_gene: NA
CDR3aa: CASNDMNNSPLHF
CDR3nt: TGTGCCAGTAACGATATGAATAATTCACCCCTCCACTTT

j_gene: TRBJ1-5
v_gene: TRBV19
abundance: few
d_gene: TRBD1
CDR3aa: CASSIPMTGHNQPQHF
CDR3nt: TGTGCCAGTAGTATCCCCATGACAGGGCACAATCAGCCCCAGCATTTT

j_gene: TRBJ1-4
v_gene: TRBV6-6
abundance: NA
d_gene: NA
CDR3aa: CASSYLTATNEKLFF
CDR3nt: TGTGCCAGCAGTTACTTGACAGCAACTAATGAAAAACTGTTTTTT

j_gene: TRBJ2-7
v_gene: TRBV30
abundance: NA
d_gene: NA
CDR3aa: CAWTGYYEQYF
CDR3nt: TGTGCCTGGACAGGCTACTACGAGCAGTACTTC

j_gene: TRBJ1-1
v_gene: TRBV14
abundance: NA
d_gene: TRBD1
CDR3aa: CASSPRVLTGGTEAFF
CDR3nt: TGTGCCAGCAGCCCACGGGTACTGACAGGGGGCACTGAAGCTTTCTTT